Included here is one T cell receptor (beta chain) sequence, with context. Measured with immunoSEQ multiplex PCR; TCRdb has only the in-frame clones, and not every one. This repertoire shows a few hundred thousand clones, approximately 89% found once; its top ten account for 1.5% to 2%. These data are taken from a study of blood T cell repertoires in COVID-19. About the research overall: Italy, Spain and the United States were the sources of the convalescent and acute COVID-19 samples.

Sample: peripheral blood. The sequence came from a woman aged 25-40 years with COVID-19, enrolled during active disease.

CDR3 sequence (DNA): TGTGCCAGCAGTGATGGGGGGTATCGGCTGAACACTGAAGCTTTCTTT. Protein sequence: CASSDGGYRLNTEAFF. The chain recombines TRBV6-1 with TRBJ1-1; the D gene is possibly TRBD1 (5 bases). Germline V lookup: CDR1 MNHNS, CDR2 SASEGT. Trimming removed 3 bases from V and 0 bases from J, with 14 bases in between. There are 16 residues in the CDR3.